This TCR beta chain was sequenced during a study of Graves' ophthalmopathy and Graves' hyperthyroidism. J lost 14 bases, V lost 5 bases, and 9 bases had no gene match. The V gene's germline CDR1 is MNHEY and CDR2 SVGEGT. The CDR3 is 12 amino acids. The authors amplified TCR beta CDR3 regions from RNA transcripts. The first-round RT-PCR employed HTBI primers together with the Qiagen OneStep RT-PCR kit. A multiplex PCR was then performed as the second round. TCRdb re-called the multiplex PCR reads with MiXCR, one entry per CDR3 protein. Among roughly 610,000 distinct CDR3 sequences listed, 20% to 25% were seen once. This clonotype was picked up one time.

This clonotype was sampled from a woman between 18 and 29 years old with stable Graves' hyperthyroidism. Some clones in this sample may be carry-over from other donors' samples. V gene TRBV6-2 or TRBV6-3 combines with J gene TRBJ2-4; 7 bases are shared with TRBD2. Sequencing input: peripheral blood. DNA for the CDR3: TGTGCCAGCAGTATCGGGGGGAACAGTAAGTACTTC. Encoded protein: CASSIGGNSKYF.